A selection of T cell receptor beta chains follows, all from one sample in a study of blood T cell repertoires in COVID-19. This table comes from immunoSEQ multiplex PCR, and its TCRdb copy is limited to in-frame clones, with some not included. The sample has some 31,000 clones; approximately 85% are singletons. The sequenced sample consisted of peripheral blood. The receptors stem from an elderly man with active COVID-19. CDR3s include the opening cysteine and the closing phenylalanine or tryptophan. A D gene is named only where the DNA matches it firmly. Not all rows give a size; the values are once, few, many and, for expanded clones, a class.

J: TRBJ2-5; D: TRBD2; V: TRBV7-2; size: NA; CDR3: CASSLFKRGGSETQYF; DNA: TGTGCCAGCAGCTTATTCAAGCGGGGGGGTTCAGAGACCCAGTACTTC
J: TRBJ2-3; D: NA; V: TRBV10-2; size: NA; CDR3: CATRPQGSTDTQYF; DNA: TGCGCCACCCGACCCCAGGGGAGCACAGATACGCAGTATTTT
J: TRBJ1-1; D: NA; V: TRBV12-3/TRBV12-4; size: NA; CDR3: CASSLTENTEAFF; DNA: TGTGCCAGCAGTTTGACAGAGAACACTGAAGCTTTCTTT
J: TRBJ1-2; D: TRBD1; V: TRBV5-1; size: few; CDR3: CASSQGQGNLYGYTF; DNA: TGCGCCAGCAGTCAGGGACAGGGAAACCTCTATGGCTACACCTTC
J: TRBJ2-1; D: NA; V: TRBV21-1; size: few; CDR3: CASSKPVEPSGGYNEQFF; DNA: TGTGCCAGCAGCAAGCCCGTTGAACCTAGCGGGGGATACAATGAGCAGTTCTTC
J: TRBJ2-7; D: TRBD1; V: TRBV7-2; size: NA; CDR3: CASSFRDRGGEQYF; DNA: TGTGCCAGCAGCTTCAGGGACAGGGGAGGTGAGCAGTACTTC
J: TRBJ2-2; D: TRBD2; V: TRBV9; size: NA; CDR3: CASSVGLAGGRVLTGELFF; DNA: TGTGCCAGCAGCGTTGGACTAGCGGGGGGAAGGGTGTTGACCGGGGAGCTGTTTTTT
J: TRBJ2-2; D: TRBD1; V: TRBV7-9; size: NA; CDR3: CASSLGGTVGLGELFF; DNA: TGTGCCAGCAGCTTAGGGGGGACAGTCGGTCTCGGGGAGCTGTTTTTT
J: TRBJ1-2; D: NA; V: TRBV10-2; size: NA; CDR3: CATGFEYGYTF; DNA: TGCGCCACCGGGTTCGAGTATGGCTACACCTTC
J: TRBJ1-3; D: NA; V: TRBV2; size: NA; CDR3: CASSESTNTIYF; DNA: TGTGCCAGCAGTGAATCTACGAACACCATATATTTT
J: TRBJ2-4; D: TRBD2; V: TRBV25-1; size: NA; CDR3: CASMLSGGKNIQYF; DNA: TGTGCCAGCATGCTCAGCGGGGGAAAAAACATTCAGTACTTC
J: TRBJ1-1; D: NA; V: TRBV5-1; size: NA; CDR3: CASSLGPQGRMNTEAFF; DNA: TGCGCCAGCAGCTTGGGCCCCCAGGGCAGGATGAACACTGAAGCTTTCTTT
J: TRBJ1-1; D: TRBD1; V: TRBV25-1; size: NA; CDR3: CASWDSGAEAFF; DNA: TGTGCCAGCTGGGACAGTGGGGCTGAAGCTTTCTTT
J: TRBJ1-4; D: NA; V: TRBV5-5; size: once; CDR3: CASRSTGATNEKLFF; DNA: TGTGCCAGCAGGTCTACAGGAGCAACTAATGAAAAACTGTTTTTT
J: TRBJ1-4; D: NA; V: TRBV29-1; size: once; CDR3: CSVRNRVNEKLFF; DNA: TGCAGCGTCCGGAACAGGGTGAATGAAAAACTGTTTTTT
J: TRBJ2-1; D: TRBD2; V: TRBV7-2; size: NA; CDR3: CASSSTSGGVGPQFF; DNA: TGTGCCAGCAGCTCAACTAGCGGGGGGGTGGGTCCGCAGTTCTTC
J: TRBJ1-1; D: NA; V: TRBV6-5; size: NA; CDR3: CASSYFGGSEAFF; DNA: TGTGCCAGCAGTTACTTCGGGGGATCCGAAGCTTTCTTT
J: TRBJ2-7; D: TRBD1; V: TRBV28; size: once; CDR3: CASSSGQVISYEQYF; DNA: TGTGCCAGCAGTTCCGGACAGGTTATCTCCTACGAGCAGTACTTC
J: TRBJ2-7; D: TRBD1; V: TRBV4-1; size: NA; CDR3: CASSQLYLRDRGRGEQYF; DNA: TGCGCCAGCAGCCAACTATACCTGCGGGACAGGGGACGCGGGGAGCAGTACTTC
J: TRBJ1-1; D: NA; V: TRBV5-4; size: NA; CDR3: CASSLVQANTEAFF; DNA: TGTGCCAGCAGCTTGGTACAGGCGAACACTGAAGCTTTCTTT
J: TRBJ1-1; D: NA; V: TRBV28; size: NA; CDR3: CASRRPGSNTEAFF; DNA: TGTGCCAGCAGACGCCCAGGGTCGAACACTGAAGCTTTCTTT
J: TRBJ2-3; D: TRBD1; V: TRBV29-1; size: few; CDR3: CSVVRGGSRDSNF; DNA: TGCAGCGTTGTTAGGGGTGGAAGCCGGGACAGCAATTTT
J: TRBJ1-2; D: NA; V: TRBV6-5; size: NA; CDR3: CASSRYRVYGGYTF; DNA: TGTGCCAGCAGCCGCTACAGGGTCTACGGTGGCTACACCTTC
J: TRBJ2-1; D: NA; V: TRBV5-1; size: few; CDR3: CASSLPSSEQFF; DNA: TGCGCCAGCAGCTTGCCTAGCAGTGAGCAGTTCTTC
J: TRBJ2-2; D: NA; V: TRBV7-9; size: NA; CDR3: CASSLAMGGTGELFF; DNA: TGTGCCAGCAGCTTAGCGATGGGGGGTACCGGGGAGCTGTTTTTT
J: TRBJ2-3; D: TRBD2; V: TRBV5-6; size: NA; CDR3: CASSFRGSGGALTDTQYF; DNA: TGTGCCAGCAGCTTCCGGGGTAGCGGGGGGGCCTTGACAGATACGCAGTATTTT
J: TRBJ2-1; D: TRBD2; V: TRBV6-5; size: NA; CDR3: CASSSAGGPYNEQFF; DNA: TGTGCCAGCAGTTCAGCGGGGGGGCCCTACAATGAGCAGTTCTTC
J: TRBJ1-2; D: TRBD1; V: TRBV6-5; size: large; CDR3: CASSLNTGGNYGYTF; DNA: TGTGCCAGCAGCCTCAACACAGGGGGCAACTATGGCTACACCTTC